The rows below give T cell receptor beta chains drawn from one sample of a study of T cells in Graves' hyperthyroidism and ophthalmopathy. Via MiXCR, TCRdb re-called the multiplex PCR reads, giving one row per CDR3 protein. The sample lists roughly 500,000 distinct CDR3 sequences, 40% to 50% occurring once. The sample was peripheral blood or thyroid tissue (not recorded which). The source of these receptors is an adult woman with Graves' disease, either hyperthyroidism or ophthalmopathy (not recorded which). Both conserved end residues are part of each CDR3. D genes are given only for firm matches. Part of the rows lack a size; the others show once, few, many or a class for expanded clones.

V gene	clone size	J gene	D gene	CDR3 DNA	CDR3 protein
TRBV15	many	TRBJ1-3	-	TGTGCCACCAGCGTTCCTTCTGGAGGTCGGAACACCATATATTTT	CATSVPSGGRNTIYF
TRBV29-1	-	TRBJ2-5	TRBD2	TGCAGCTTTAGCGGGAGTGAGACCCAGTACTTC	CSFSGSETQYF
TRBV7-9	-	TRBJ2-7	TRBD2	TGTGCCAGCAGCCACCGGGGGGGGTCAAGCGAGCAGTACTTC	CASSHRGGSSEQYF
TRBV27	few	TRBJ1-3	TRBD1	TGTGCCAGCAGCGGACAGGGTTTTGACACCATATATTTT	CASSGQGFDTIYF
TRBV20-1	-	TRBJ2-7	-	TGCAGTGCTAGAGTGGGGAAAAGACTAGTTCACGAGCAGTACTTC	CSARVGKRLVHEQYF
TRBV20-1	many	TRBJ1-6	TRBD1	TGCAGTGCTAGTCCGGGACAGCTGAATTCACCCCTCCACTTT	CSASPGQLNSPLHF
TRBV20-1	once	TRBJ1-2	-	TGCAGTGCCATAGCAACTAGCGGGGACGATGGCTACACCTTC	CSAIATSGDDGYTF
TRBV10-3	-	TRBJ1-3	-	TGTGCCATCAGTGTTTGGCTAACTTCTGGAAACACCATATATTTT	CAISVWLTSGNTIYF
TRBV19	-	TRBJ1-1	-	TGTGCCAGTAGTATCAGGGGAAGGGACACTGAAGCTTTCTTT	CASSIRGRDTEAFF
TRBV7-9	-	TRBJ2-7	-	TGTGCCAGCAGGGAAACAACTAGATTTGACGAGCAGTACTTC	CASRETTRFDEQYF
TRBV9	many	TRBJ1-6	TRBD1	TGTGCCAGCACGGGGCAGGGGGCGAATTCACCCCTCCACTTT	CASTGQGANSPLHF
TRBV10-3	-	TRBJ2-5	TRBD1	TGTGCCACCGGGACAGGGCGGAACGAGACCCAGTACTTC	CATGTGRNETQYF
TRBV29-1	-	TRBJ2-7	-	TGCAGCGTTGAAACTGGCAGTTTCTCCTACGAGCAGTACTTC	CSVETGSFSYEQYF
TRBV6-5	many	TRBJ2-7	-	TGTGCCAGCAGTTACGAAGGTACTCACTACGAGCAGTACTTC	CASSYEGTHYEQYF
TRBV2	few	TRBJ2-2	-	TGTGCCAGCAGAACCACAGGGACTGGAAACACCGGGGAGCTGTTTTTT	CASRTTGTGNTGELFF
TRBV5-4	-	TRBJ2-5	-	TGTGCCAGCAGCTCTCAGGGTTCTGTCCAAGAGACCCAGTACTTC	CASSSQGSVQETQYF
TRBV4-3	many	TRBJ1-4	-	TGCGCCAGCAGCCTATCATATGGGGAAAAACTGTTTTTT	CASSLSYGEKLFF
TRBV5-1	many	TRBJ2-5	TRBD1	TGCGCCAGCAGCTCCGGGACAGCTCAAGAGACCCAGTACTTC	CASSSGTAQETQYF
TRBV2	-	TRBJ1-5	TRBD1	TGTGCCAGCAGTTCGAAACAGGGGCGCGATCAGCCCCAGCATTTT	CASSSKQGRDQPQHF
TRBV12-3/TRBV12-4	many	TRBJ1-1	TRBD1	TGTGCCAGCAGACTAGGACAGGACACTGAAGCTTTCTTT	CASRLGQDTEAFF
TRBV11-1	many	TRBJ2-7	-	TGTGCCAGCAGCTTAGCGTTTCCGGGTGGGGCCTACGAGCAGTACTTC	CASSLAFPGGAYEQYF
TRBV14	many	TRBJ1-4	-	TGTGCCAGCAGCCGAGGGTTGAATGAAAAACTGTTTTTT	CASSRGLNEKLFF
TRBV4-1	-	TRBJ1-3	-	TGCGCCAGCAGCCAAGATAGTCCCCACGGACTCTCTGGAAACACCATATATTTT	CASSQDSPHGLSGNTIYF
TRBV7-2	-	TRBJ1-6	-	TGTGCCAGCAGCTTAAAGGCAGCCAATTCACCCCTCCACTTT	CASSLKAANSPLHF
TRBV10-3	-	TRBJ2-7	-	TGTGCCATCAGTGGAGGGGAGAACTACGAGCAGTACTTC	CAISGGENYEQYF
TRBV9	many	TRBJ2-2	-	TGTGCCAGCAGCGTAGCTGGTTCGCTAGGGTATACCGGGGAGCTGTTTTTT	CASSVAGSLGYTGELFF
TRBV24-1	many	TRBJ1-2	-	TGTGCCACCAGTGATTTGCTCGGCTACACCTTC	CATSDLLGYTF
TRBV19	many	TRBJ2-7	TRBD2	TGTGCCACCCAACGTAGCGGGGTGAGCTCCTACGAGCAGTACTTC	CATQRSGVSSYEQYF
TRBV7-9	many	TRBJ1-4	-	TGTGCCAGCAGCTTAGTCGTGACAGGTGAAAAACTGTTTTTT	CASSLVVTGEKLFF
TRBV5-1	-	TRBJ1-6	-	TGCGCCAGCAGCTTGGCTGTACAAGGTGGTTCACCCCTCCACTTT	CASSLAVQGGSPLHF
TRBV7-2	few	TRBJ2-7	TRBD2	TGTGCCAGCAGCTTTTCAGCGGGAGTCAACGAGCAGTACTTC	CASSFSAGVNEQYF
TRBV7-9	few	TRBJ2-7	-	TGTGCCAGCAGACCCGCGGGCGCGGGCCCATACGAGCAGTACTTC	CASRPAGAGPYEQYF
TRBV2	-	TRBJ1-1	TRBD1	TGTGCCAGCAGGGACAGGTTCACTGAAGCTTTCTTT	CASRDRFTEAFF
TRBV5-5	few	TRBJ1-3	-	TGTGCCAGCAGCTTGGATCAGGGCCGGGCTGGAAACACCATATATTTT	CASSLDQGRAGNTIYF
TRBV10-3	-	TRBJ1-1	-	TGTGCCACCCCGACAGGCAGACCTGAAGCTTTCTTT	CATPTGRPEAFF
TRBV6-5	many	TRBJ2-2	TRBD1	TGTGCCAGCAGTTACTCGGACAGGGTCGCCGGGGAGCTGTTTTTT	CASSYSDRVAGELFF
TRBV6-5	many	TRBJ2-7	TRBD1	TGTGCCAGCAGTACTCAGGGGGACGAGCAGTACTTC	CASSTQGDEQYF
TRBV7-8	many	TRBJ2-2	TRBD2	TGTGCCAGCAGCTTAGGGGGTAGCGGGAGAACCGGGGAGCTGTTTTTT	CASSLGGSGRTGELFF
TRBV3-1	-	TRBJ1-2	-	TGTGCCAGCAGCCAAGATCTAGGATACTATGGCTACACCTTC	CASSQDLGYYGYTF
TRBV25-1	few	TRBJ2-2	-	TGTGCCAGCAGCGCCTGGGGTATCGGGGAGCTGTTTTTT	CASSAWGIGELFF
TRBV12-3/TRBV12-4	-	TRBJ1-6	-	TGTGCCAGCAGCTTAGGGCGGACAGACGCAGGTTCACCCCTCCACTTT	CASSLGRTDAGSPLHF
TRBV2	few	TRBJ2-5	-	TGTGCCAGCTCGGAAGGGAGCTCACAAGAGACCCAGTACTTC	CASSEGSSQETQYF
TRBV7-2	-	TRBJ2-7	-	TGTGCCAGCAGCCCCACAGTGCTCCGGTTGGGCGAGCAGTACTTC	CASSPTVLRLGEQYF
TRBV19	-	TRBJ1-1	-	TGTGCCAGTAGATCCGGGACTAGCGGACAAGAGACCACTGAAGCTTTCTTT	CASRSGTSGQETTEAFF
TRBV20-1	-	TRBJ1-4	-	TGCAGTGCTAGCCTCCCATTCACAACTAATGAAAAACTGTTTTTT	CSASLPFTTNEKLFF
TRBV20-1	many	TRBJ1-5	TRBD1	TGCAGTGCGCGTGCGGGACAGGGGGAGGGCAATCAGCCCCAGCATTTT	CSARAGQGEGNQPQHF
TRBV7-2	few	TRBJ1-6	TRBD1	TGTGCCAGCAGAGGCACAGGGGAGGGATCACCCCTCCACTTT	CASRGTGEGSPLHF
TRBV14	-	TRBJ1-1	-	TGTGCCAGCAGCCCCGGGTTCAACACTGAAGCTTTCTTT	CASSPGFNTEAFF
TRBV2	-	TRBJ1-3	-	TGTGCCAGCAGTGAAGGGCTCTCTGGAAACACCATATATTTT	CASSEGLSGNTIYF
TRBV7-3	-	TRBJ2-5	-	TGTGCCAGCAGCCCCTCGGTCCAAGAGACCCCATACTTC	CASSPSVQETPYF
TRBV20-1	-	TRBJ2-1	TRBD2	TGCAGTGCTACGGGGGGGTCCTACAATGAGCAGTTCTTC	CSATGGSYNEQFF
TRBV2	many	TRBJ1-1	-	TGTGCCAGCATCAACGAGGTGGCAGGGGAAAAAGCTTTCTTT	CASINEVAGEKAFF
TRBV7-2	-	TRBJ1-1	-	TGTGCCAGCAGCCGGGGTGGAGGGTTCGGCACTGAAGCTTTCTTT	CASSRGGGFGTEAFF
TRBV7-9	-	TRBJ1-6	-	TGTGCCAGCAGCCAAGATATAAGGTCACCCCTCCACTTT	CASSQDIRSPLHF
TRBV9	-	TRBJ2-7	-	TGCGCCAGCAGCTTGGATTCGGCCTCCTACGAGCAGTACTTC	CASSLDSASYEQYF
TRBV19	many	TRBJ2-6	-	TGTGCCAGCAGTGCAGGTGGATCTGGGGCCAACGTCCTGACTTTC	CASSAGGSGANVLTF
TRBV7-3	-	TRBJ1-5	-	TGTGCCAGCAGTTTCGTTAGCGATCAGCCCCAGCATTTT	CASSFVSDQPQHF
TRBV7-9	many	TRBJ1-4	TRBD1	TGTGCCAGCAGCCGCATCCACAGGGGTAATGAAAAACTGTTTTTT	CASSRIHRGNEKLFF
TRBV30	-	TRBJ2-2	TRBD2	TGTGCCTGGACCCCAAGGGACTATGTCACCGGGGAGCTGTTTTTT	CAWTPRDYVTGELFF